The 20 T cell receptor beta chains given below trace back to one sample, sequenced in a study of blood T cell repertoires in COVID-19. Method: immunoSEQ multiplex PCR; TCRdb's copy keeps in-frame clones and lacks some. The sample has roughly 180,000 clones; about 70% are singletons. Material: peripheral blood. Every receptor here comes from a woman aged 50 to 60 with active or convalescent COVID-19.

The chain uses TRBV10-3 and TRBJ1-2; 10 positions agree with TRBD1. The CDR3 contains 15 residues. The trim removed 2 bases at V and 5 bases at J, leaving 5 bases unmatched. Germline V gene sequence: CDR1 ENHRY, CDR2 SYGVKD. CDR3 sequence reads: CAISEGQGGSYGYTF. The CDR3, as DNA: TGTGCCATCAGTGAGGGACAGGGGGGATCTTATGGCTACACCTTC.

CDR3: CSVERLGTGVFYGYTF. The CDR3 DNA reads TGCAGCGTTGAACGTCTAGGGACAGGGGTTTTCTATGGCTACACCTTC. V usage is TRBV29-1 and J usage is TRBJ1-2, with 10 bases matching TRBD1. The V gene end was trimmed by 2 bases and the J gene end by 4 bases; junction bases not matched to a gene: 10. The germline V gene encodes CDR1 SQVTM and CDR2 ANQGSEA. This CDR3 spans 16 amino acids.

This clone was observed once. This sequence joins TRBV29-1 and TRBJ1-4; the D gene is possibly TRBD1 (5 bases). The CDR3 consists of 15 residues. Trimming removed 6 bases from V and 8 bases from J, with 22 bases in between. Germline V gene data show CDR1 as SQVTM and CDR2 as ANQGSEA. CDR3 in amino acids: CSVRVGGSWKEKLFF. CDR3 sequence (DNA): TGCAGCGTCCGGGTGGGGGGGTCCTGGAAGGAAAAACTGTTTTTT.

This chain connects TRBV11-1 to TRBJ1-2, with D possibly being TRBD1 (5 bases). The V gene's germline CDR1 is SGHAT and CDR2 FQDESV (reference sequence). This CDR3 has 14 amino acids. Trimming pared 3 bases from V and 6 bases from J, leaving 14 bases between. This CDR3 reads CASSLGKEGDGYTF. The CDR3 DNA reads as TGTGCCAGCAGCTTGGGCAAGGAAGGGGATGGCTACACCTTC. The entire variable domain, with the rest obtained from reference TRBV11-1 and TRBJ1-2, is as follows: EAEVAQSPRYKITEKSQAVAFWCDPISGHATLYWYRQILGQGPELLVQFQDESVVDDSQLPKDRFSAERLKGVDSTLKIQPAELGDSAMYLCASSLGKEGDGYTFGSGTRLTVV.

This clone showed up just once. The V call is TRBV6-5, the J call TRBJ1-2; D ambiguous. The ends were cut back, 6 bases at V and 4 bases at J, with 12 bases in the middle. Germline V CDR1 and CDR2: MNHEY, SVGAGI. The CDR3 consists of 13 residues. The CDR3 DNA follows: TGTGCCAGCAGATTTCCCGGGTCCTATGGCTACACCTTC. It is translated as CASRFPGSYGYTF.

The V gene is TRBV19, the J gene TRBJ2-1; the match to TRBD2 covers 7 bases. CDR1 and CDR2 from the germline V gene are LNHDA and SQIVND (reference sequence). Unmatched junction bases numbered 2, after V lost 1 base and J lost 2 bases. This CDR3 spans 15 amino acids. The CDR3 spells CASSIAGGPYNEQFF. The CDR3 region has the DNA TGTGCCAGTAGTATAGCGGGAGGCCCCTACAATGAGCAGTTCTTC.

This clone has more than one count but fewer than ten. The V call is TRBV28, the J call TRBJ1-4; 9 bases agree with TRBD1. V shed 3 bases, J shed 8 bases, and the junction held 4 bases outside the gene matches. CDR1 and CDR2 (germline): MDHEN, SYDVKM. The CDR3 is 14 amino acids. For the CDR3, the DNA is TGTGCCAGCAGTTTGGACAGGGGACGGGAAAAACTGTTTTTT. This translates into CASSLDRGREKLFF. Filled out from reference TRBV28 and TRBJ1-4, the complete variable domain reads DVKVTQSSRYLVKRTGEKVFLECVQDMDHENMFWYRQDPGLGLRLIYFSYDVKMKEKGDIPEGYSVSREKKERFSLILESASTNQTSMYLCASSLDRGREKLFFGSGTQLSVL.

This clone was detected only a few times. The chain has TRBV7-2 and TRBJ2-2; weak D call: TRBD1 (5 bases). CDR1 and CDR2 (germline): SGHTA, FQGNSA. The CDR3 contains 14 residues. Between the trimmed V and J ends, which lost 4 bases and 1 base, there was a span of 7 bases. The CDR3 DNA reads TGTGCCAGCAGCTCTCAGGGGAACACCGGGGAGCTGTTTTTT. Encoded protein: CASSSQGNTGELFF.

This sequence joins TRBV7-2 and TRBJ2-7; tentatively, D is TRBD2 (5 bases). The CDR3 is 14 residues long. Trimming took off 2 bases at V and 3 bases at J, with 11 bases between the two ends. The germline gives CDR1 SGHTA, CDR2 FQGNSA. CDR3 region: CASSLSEGVYEQYF. CDR3 DNA: TGTGCCAGCAGCTTATCCGAGGGAGTCTACGAGCAGTACTTC.

The DNA for the CDR3 is TGTGCCAGCAGCGTAGCTTGGGGGGGGTATGGCTACACCTTC. Its protein product is CASSVAWGGYGYTF. The chain employs TRBV9 and TRBJ1-2; D perhaps matches TRBD1 (5 bases). Germline lookup yields CDR1 SGDLS and CDR2 YYNGEE. V was trimmed by 0 bases and J by 5 bases, leaving 11 bases between them. The CDR3 is 14 residues long.

The V gene is TRBV4-3, the J gene TRBJ2-1; 10 nucleotides line up with TRBD1. Germline V CDR1 and CDR2: LGHNA, YSLEER. J gave up 8 bases and V 4 bases, and 8 bases lay outside the gene matches. The CDR3 consists of 15 residues. CDR3 coding DNA: TGCGCCAGCAGCCGAACCGGACAGGGGGGTTATGAGCAGTTCTTC. Protein product: CASSRTGQGGYEQFF.

The rearrangement joins TRBV6-2 or TRBV6-3 to TRBJ2-1, with 8 bases aligning to TRBD2. V lost 2 bases and J lost 7; bases outside the gene matches: 10. CDR1 is MNHEY and CDR2 is SVGEGT in the germline V gene. The CDR3 runs 16 residues. The CDR3 bases are TGTGCCAGCAGTTACGGAGCGGGGGACACTTGGAATGAGCAGTTCTTC. This encodes CASSYGAGDTWNEQFF.

This clone has a handful of counts. The chain joins TRBV7-2 to TRBJ1-6; no definite D call. The CDR3 runs to 13 residues. Trimming took off 7 bases at V and 8 bases at J, with 12 bases between the two ends. Germline loops: CDR1 SGHTA, CDR2 FQGNSA. CDR3 nucleotide sequence: TGTGCCAGCACCACAAATCAGGATTCACCCCTCCACTTT. This sequence encodes CASTTNQDSPLHF.

This clone appeared a few times. This chain connects TRBV6-5 to TRBJ1-2, with a tentative D call TRBD1 (5 bases). CDR1 MNHEY and CDR2 SVGAGI come from the germline V gene. V shed 6 bases and J shed 7 bases, with 12 bases lying between them. The CDR3 has 12 residues. In nucleotides, the CDR3 is TGTGCCAGCAGGGAGGGACGGCTTGGCTACACCTTC. Protein product: CASREGRLGYTF.

The chain carries TRBV7-2 and TRBJ2-1, with TRBD2 matching 13 bases. The CDR3 is made up of 15 amino acids. V was pared by 5 bases and J by 7 bases, with 5 bases of the junction left unmatched. Germline V lookup: CDR1 SGHTA, CDR2 FQGNSA. The CDR3 DNA is TGTGCCAGCAGCAAGGGACTAGCGGGGCCAAATGAGCAGTTCTTC. Translated, it gives CASSKGLAGPNEQFF.

This clone was observed a handful of times. This sequence joins TRBV2 and TRBJ1-5; TRBD1 matches at 7 bases. The CDR3 consists of 17 residues. V gave up 8 bases and J gave up 0 bases; unmatched junction bases: 13. CDR1 and CDR2 from the germline V gene are SNHLY and FYNNEI. The CDR3 reads CASRIQGGQSSNQPQHF. In nucleotides, the CDR3 is TGTGCCAGCCGAATCCAAGGGGGACAGTCTAGCAATCAGCCCCAGCATTTT.

This chain uses TRBV11-3 with TRBJ1-1; TRBD1 matches at 11 bases. This CDR3 is built from 13 residues. V dropped 1 base and J dropped 10; count of bases not matched to a gene: 2. Germline loops: CDR1 SGHNT, CDR2 YENEEA. The CDR3 DNA is TGTGCCAGCAGCTTAGGGACAGGGGGCCCAGCTTTCTTT. It is translated as CASSLGTGGPAFF.

This clone is a singleton in its sample. The chain is built from TRBV5-1 and TRBJ2-7; 11 nucleotides match TRBD2. J gave up 4 bases and V 4 bases, and 7 bases lay outside the gene matches. The CDR3 runs to 15 residues. Germline V gives CDR1 SGHRS, CDR2 YFSETQ. CDR3 in DNA: TGCGCCAGCAGCCTCGGGACTAGCGGTAATTACGAGCAGTACTTC. The encoded protein is CASSLGTSGNYEQYF.

The V call is TRBV6-1, the J call TRBJ2-1; 7 bases fit TRBD2. There are 16 residues in the CDR3. Germline V lookup: CDR1 MNHNS, CDR2 SASEGT. The junction had 15 bases not matched to a gene; V was cut back by 4 bases and J by 9 bases. The CDR3 is CASSGGLPGGLGEQFF. The CDR3 nucleotides read TGTGCCAGCAGTGGGGGACTACCAGGAGGTCTGGGTGAGCAGTTCTTC.

The gene calls are TRBV2 and TRBJ1-2, with a tentative D call TRBD1 (5 bases). CDR3 length: 14 amino acids. The germline V gene has CDR1 SNHLY and CDR2 FYNNEI. With 0 bases removed from V and 3 bases from J, the gap between germline ends came to 8 bases. The CDR3: CASSEAGQHYGYTF. DNA for the CDR3: TGTGCCAGCAGTGAAGCGGGGCAACACTATGGCTACACCTTC.